The next 28 T cell receptor beta chains were all read from a single sample in a study of T cell responses to AZD1222 COVID-19 vaccine. TCRdb's copy holds only in-frame clones and misses some; the assay was immunoSEQ multiplex PCR. Of 100,000 to 150,000 clones listed, approximately 90% were seen once; the top ten hold around 0.98%. The sequencing here drew on peripheral blood, taken 28 days after the second AZD1222 dose. The receptors stem from an adult who received the AZD1222 COVID-19 vaccine.

In its sample, this clone was seen once. This chain joins TRBV5-1 and TRBJ2-3; 12 bases are shared with TRBD2. With 2 bases clipped from V and 8 bases from J, the junction kept 6 bases outside the gene matches. Per the germline V gene, CDR1 is SGHRS and CDR2 is YFSETQ. There are 15 residues in the CDR3. The CDR3 DNA sequence: TGCGCCAGCAGCTTTCGGACTAGCGGGATTTTTACGCAGTATTTT. Translated, it gives CASSFRTSGIFTQYF.

The DNA for the CDR3 is TGTGCCAGCCGCCGGGGGGATGTCGGCAATCAGCCCCAGCATTTT. Protein: CASRRGDVGNQPQHF. The V and J genes are TRBV28 and TRBJ1-5; a possible D gene is TRBD1 (5 bases). The CDR3 has 15 residues. The germline V gene has CDR1 MDHEN and CDR2 SYDVKM. V lost 8 bases and J lost 2, with 16 bases in between.

In nucleotides, the CDR3 is TGTGCCAGCAGCCAAGTGCAAACAGATACGCAGTATTTT. Translation: CASSQVQTDTQYF. The rearrangement uses TRBV4-2 and TRBJ2-3; D gene uncertain. The CDR3 totals 13 residues. Germline V gene sequence: CDR1 LGHNA, CDR2 YNFKEQ. The V end lost 1 base, the J end lost 3 bases, and 5 bases lay between the germline ends.

The rearrangement links TRBV19 to TRBJ1-5; 11 bases map to TRBD1. Trimming took 7 bases from V and 0 from J; bases not matched to a gene: 14. The CDR3 covers 19 residues. CDR1 and CDR2 (germline): LNHDA, SQIVND (reference sequence). CDR3 in amino acids: CASIHRPGTGGYSNQPQHF. The CDR3 nucleotides read TGTGCCAGTATCCATCGGCCCGGGACAGGGGGGTATAGCAATCAGCCCCAGCATTTT.

V gene TRBV2 combines with J gene TRBJ1-3, with 9 bases identical to TRBD1. The ends lost 3 bases at V and 4 bases at J; junction bases unmatched: 10. This CDR3 region has 17 residues. Germline V lookup: CDR1 SNHLY, CDR2 FYNNEI. CDR3 loop: CASSDPGQGLRGNTIYF. Here the CDR3 DNA reads TGTGCCAGCAGTGACCCGGGACAGGGTCTGAGGGGAAACACCATATATTTT.

The V gene is TRBV19, the J gene TRBJ2-5; 7 bases align to TRBD2. The CDR3 has 18 residues. In germline, CDR1 is LNHDA, CDR2 SQIVND (reference sequence). Trimming took 4 bases from V and 4 from J; bases not matched to a gene: 18. The CDR3 spells CASSTLSRSSGGLETQYF. In DNA, the CDR3 is TGTGCCAGTAGTACCCTATCTCGCTCTAGCGGTGGGTTAGAGACCCAGTACTTC.

The chain carries TRBV27 and TRBJ2-3; TRBD1 might be the D (5 bases). The CDR3 is made up of 13 amino acids. CDR1 and CDR2 from the germline V gene are MNHEY and SMNVEV (reference sequence). The V end lost 5 bases, the J end lost 5 bases, and 11 bases lay between the germline ends. The CDR3 sequence: CASSNIQGDTQYF. CDR3 DNA sequence: TGTGCCAGCAGTAACATCCAGGGAGATACGCAGTATTTT.

V and J are TRBV9 and TRBJ1-2; D not certain. V was trimmed by 4 bases and J by 0 bases, leaving 10 bases between them. CDR3 size: 14 residues. CDR1 and CDR2 from the germline V gene are SGDLS and YYNGEE. The DNA for the CDR3 is TGTGCCAGCAGCTCCCTAGGTGCTAACTATGGCTACACCTTC. Translating gives CASSSLGANYGYTF.

This sequence joins TRBV2 and TRBJ2-7; D is uncertain. Germline V gene data show CDR1 as SNHLY and CDR2 as FYNNEI. There are 13 residues in the CDR3. Trimming shortened V by 1 base and J by 3 bases, and 7 bases separated the two germline ends. The CDR3 sequence is CASSEETFYEQYF. The CDR3 coding sequence is TGTGCCAGCAGTGAAGAGACGTTCTACGAGCAGTACTTC.

The CDR3 DNA reads as TGTGCCAGCAGCTCACCCGGGGGGAACGCCGAGCAGTACTTC. Residues: CASSSPGGNAEQYF. The chain uses TRBV7-9 and TRBJ2-7; 7 bases match TRBD2. The CDR3 sequence is 14 residues long. The V segment lost 4 bases and the J segment 6 bases; nucleotides outside the gene matches: 9. Per the germline V gene, CDR1 is SEHNR and CDR2 is FQNEAQ (reference sequence).

The V and J genes are TRBV11-1 and TRBJ2-7, with D unresolved. The V gene's germline CDR1 is SGHAT and CDR2 FQDESV (reference sequence). Trimming shortened V by 6 bases and J by 6 bases, and 6 bases separated the two germline ends. CDR3 length: 10 residues. The CDR3 DNA reads as TGTGCCAGCAGTTGGGCCGAGCAGTACTTC. Protein product: CASSWAEQYF. The full variable domain, with the rest looked up from reference TRBV11-1 and TRBJ2-7, is EAEVAQSPRYKITEKSQAVAFWCDPISGHATLYWYRQILGQGPELLVQFQDESVVDDSQLPKDRFSAERLKGVDSTLKIQPAELGDSAMYLCASSWAEQYFGPGTRLTVT.

The chain is built from TRBV28 and TRBJ1-1; D is unresolved. V gave up 1 base and J gave up 11 bases, with 11 bases separating them. CDR1 and CDR2 (germline): MDHEN, SYDVKM. The CDR3 is 12 residues long. Here the CDR3 DNA reads TGTGCCAGCAGTTTATTAGGGTTAAGGGCTTTCTTT. Amino acid sequence: CASSLLGLRAFF.

This clone was observed a few times. This sequence joins TRBV5-4 and TRBJ2-2, with 10 bases fitting TRBD1. The ends lost 4 bases at V and 5 bases at J; junction bases unmatched: 2. The CDR3 totals 14 residues. From germline, CDR1 is SGHNT and CDR2 YYREEE (reference sequence). CDR3 in DNA: TGTGCCAGCAGCGGGACAGGGGCTACCGGGGAGCTGTTTTTT. The encoded protein is CASSGTGATGELFF.

This rearrangement joins TRBV20-1 to TRBJ2-1; TRBD2 agrees at 9 bases. This CDR3 is built from 14 residues. Trimming took 3 bases from V and 7 from J; bases not matched to a gene: 7. The germline CDR1 and CDR2 sequences are DFQATT and SNEGSKA (reference sequence). The CDR3 sequence is CSASIAGVGNEQFF. CDR3 nucleotides: TGCAGTGCTAGTATAGCGGGAGTCGGAAATGAGCAGTTCTTC.

The V and J genes are TRBV6-5 and TRBJ1-4, with D uncertain. This CDR3 contains 14 residues. CDR1 and CDR2 from the germline V gene are MNHEY and SVGAGI. Trimming stripped 6 bases from V and 8 bases from J, with 16 bases between. The CDR3 nucleotides are TGTGCCAGCAGGCGGGCCTCAAGTGGGGAAAAACTGTTTTTT. Protein: CASRRASSGEKLFF.

The CDR3 reads CASSQAQGGEQYF. CDR3 sequence (DNA): TGTGCCAGCAGCCAGGCCCAGGGGGGAGAGCAGTACTTC. This chain links TRBV3-1 (or the pseudogene TRBV3-2) with TRBJ2-7; a possible D gene is TRBD1 (7 bases). The CDR3 runs to 13 residues. The V gene lost 3 bases and the J gene lost 7 bases, with 13 bases spanning the gap. CDR1 is LGHDT, CDR2 YNNKEL, per germline (reference sequence).

The chain combines TRBV19 with TRBJ2-7; D uncertain. CDR3 length: 16 amino acids. Germline-derived CDR1 and CDR2 are LNHDA and SQIVND (reference sequence). The ends were cut back, 0 bases at V and 0 bases at J, with 12 bases in the middle. CDR3: CASSIDSESSSYEQYF. The DNA of the CDR3 is TGTGCCAGTAGTATAGATTCAGAATCCAGCTCCTACGAGCAGTACTTC.

This chain uses TRBV19 with TRBJ2-2; 9 bases map to TRBD1. Germline CDR1 reads LNHDA; CDR2 reads SQIVND (reference sequence). Trimming took 2 bases from V and 3 from J; bases not matched to a gene: 4. CDR3 length: 16 amino acids. Here the CDR3 reads CASSIWGQGYTGELFF. Written as DNA, the CDR3 is TGTGCCAGTAGTATATGGGGACAGGGTTACACCGGGGAGCTGTTTTTT. The whole variable domain, remainder taken from reference TRBV19 and TRBJ2-2, is DGGITQSPKYLFRKEGQNVTLSCEQNLNHDAMYWYRQDPGQGLRLIYYSQIVNDFQKGDIAEGYSVSREKKESFPLTVTSAQKNPTAFYLCASSIWGQGYTGELFFGEGSRLTVL.

V is TRBV5-6 and J is TRBJ1-2; 7 nucleotides match TRBD1. The CDR3 has 15 amino acids. Losses at the gene ends were 1 base for V and 4 bases for J; bases not matched to a gene: 7. CDR1 is SGHDT and CDR2 is YYEEEE in the germline V gene. The CDR3 region is CASSLLTGATYGYTF. For the CDR3, the DNA is TGTGCCAGCAGCTTGCTAACAGGGGCTACCTATGGCTACACCTTC.

The V call is TRBV15, the J call TRBJ2-1, with D uncertain. Trimming left V 9 bases short and J 1 base short, with 16 bases between. From germline, CDR1 is LNHNV and CDR2 YYDKDF (reference sequence). This CDR3 comprises 15 residues. The CDR3 is CATREGTSSYNEQFF. In nucleotides, the CDR3 is TGTGCCACAAGAGAAGGCACATCATCCTACAATGAGCAGTTCTTC.

This clone occurred a few times. The chain links TRBV5-1 to TRBJ2-7; D is uncertain. This CDR3 has 11 residues. Germline V lookup: CDR1 SGHRS, CDR2 YFSETQ. V lost 0 bases, J lost 4 bases, and 2 bases lay in between. The CDR3 spells CASSLEYEQYF. The DNA for the CDR3 is TGCGCCAGCAGCTTGGAGTACGAGCAGTACTTC.

The chain combines TRBV6-5 with TRBJ1-4, with 10 nucleotides matching TRBD1. J was trimmed by 5 bases and V by 6 bases; bases with no gene match: 6. Germline assignment: CDR1 MNHEY and CDR2 SVGAGI. There are 15 residues in the CDR3. The CDR3 is CASSYGTGVNEKLFF. The CDR3 DNA is TGTGCCAGCAGCTACGGGACAGGGGTGAATGAAAAACTGTTTTTT.

The chain carries TRBV28 and TRBJ2-7, with 11 bases that match TRBD1. This CDR3 spans 14 amino acids. V dropped 6 bases and J dropped 2; count of bases not matched to a gene: 3. Germline CDR1 reads MDHEN; CDR2 reads SYDVKM. The CDR3: CASSRDRGAYEQYF. For the CDR3, the DNA is TGTGCCAGCAGCCGGGACAGGGGGGCCTACGAGCAGTACTTC.

V gene TRBV4-1 combines with J gene TRBJ2-7, with 8 nucleotides matching TRBD1. V shed 5 bases and J 5 bases; nucleotides not matched to a gene: 8. Germline lookup yields CDR1 MGHRA and CDR2 YSYEKL. The CDR3 runs 14 residues. The CDR3 is CASSIPDRVDEQYF. Written as DNA, the CDR3 is TGCGCCAGCAGCATACCGGACAGGGTGGACGAGCAGTACTTC.

The chain is built from TRBV2 and TRBJ2-7, with a tentative D call TRBD1 (6 bases). CDR3 length: 13 amino acids. Trimming took 5 bases from V and 5 from J, leaving 13 bases between them. From germline, CDR1 is SNHLY and CDR2 FYNNEI. The CDR3 loop reads CASSRQGNHEQYF. The CDR3, as DNA: TGTGCCAGCAGTCGGCAGGGGAACCACGAGCAGTACTTC.

The V and J genes are TRBV19 and TRBJ2-1; no clear D. V was clipped by 4 bases and J by 9 bases, with 19 bases between them. CDR1 LNHDA and CDR2 SQIVND come from the germline V gene (reference sequence). The CDR3 is 15 amino acids. CDR3 coding DNA: TGTGCCAGTAGTACCCCGGAAGGGCACGTGGGTGAGCAGTTCTTC. It is translated as CASSTPEGHVGEQFF.

The V call is TRBV19, the J call TRBJ2-3; no reliable D call. The CDR3 has 15 amino acids. The germline CDR1 and CDR2 sequences are LNHDA and SQIVND (reference sequence). The V and J ends lost 3 bases and 0 bases respectively, with 10 bases between them. CDR3 region: CASSIYSASTDTQYF. DNA for the CDR3: TGTGCCAGTAGTATCTACTCCGCTAGCACAGATACGCAGTATTTT. The whole variable domain, filled in from reference TRBV19 and TRBJ2-3, reads DGGITQSPKYLFRKEGQNVTLSCEQNLNHDAMYWYRQDPGQGLRLIYYSQIVNDFQKGDIAEGYSVSREKKESFPLTVTSAQKNPTAFYLCASSIYSASTDTQYFGPGTRLTVL.

The chain recombines TRBV9 with TRBJ1-4; D is uncertain. CDR1 and CDR2 from the germline V gene are SGDLS and YYNGEE. The CDR3 runs 16 residues. V was pared by 4 bases and J by 5 bases, with 18 bases between. CDR3 sequence (DNA): TGTGCCAGCAGCCAACATGGGTCCGGCGGGAATGAAAAACTGTTTTTT. Translated: CASSQHGSGGNEKLFF.